The rows below give T cell receptor beta chains drawn from one sample of a study of post-analysis software for immune sequencing data. TCRdb independently ran MiXCR on the PCR reads; one entry per CDR3 protein. The table has over 300,000 distinct CDR3 sequences, 30% to 45% seen once. What was sequenced was blood. Receptor source: a girl aged 5-17 years with multiple sclerosis. CDR3s include the opening cysteine and the closing phenylalanine or tryptophan. A D gene is named only where the DNA matches it firmly. For some rows the clone size is stated as once, few or many, or as a class when expanded; others skip it.

clone size: many
V gene: TRBV6-6
D gene: .
CDR3 length: 14
J gene: TRBJ2-5
CDR3 DNA: TGTGCCAGCAGTTACTTCGGAGGGCAAGAGACCCAGTACTTC
CDR3 protein: CASSYFGGQETQYF

clone size: few
V gene: TRBV12-3/TRBV12-4
D gene: TRBD1
CDR3 length: 15
J gene: TRBJ2-3
CDR3 DNA: TGTGCCAGCAGTTCAGGACAGGATTTCACAGATACGCAGTATTTT
CDR3 protein: CASSSGQDFTDTQYF

clone size: few
V gene: TRBV24-1
D gene: TRBD1
CDR3 length: 17
J gene: TRBJ2-2
CDR3 DNA: TGTGCCACCAGTGAGGGAAGACAGGGGGCTAACACCGGGGAGCTGTTTTTT
CDR3 protein: CATSEGRQGANTGELFF

clone size: .
V gene: TRBV7-6
D gene: .
CDR3 length: 17
J gene: TRBJ2-5
CDR3 DNA: TGTGCCAGCAGCTTAGGAGCCGGCGGGGGCCTCCAAGAGACCCAGTACTTC
CDR3 protein: CASSLGAGGGLQETQYF

clone size: .
V gene: TRBV5-1
D gene: .
CDR3 length: 14
J gene: TRBJ2-3
CDR3 DNA: TGCGCCAGCAGCTCGGGACCGGCCACAGATACGCAGTATTTT
CDR3 protein: CASSSGPATDTQYF

clone size: .
V gene: TRBV6-6
D gene: .
CDR3 length: 15
J gene: TRBJ2-5
CDR3 DNA: TGTGCCAGCAGTTACTCTAGGCAACTCCAAGAGACCCAGTACTTC
CDR3 protein: CASSYSRQLQETQYF

clone size: .
V gene: TRBV11-2
D gene: TRBD1
CDR3 length: 17
J gene: TRBJ2-3
CDR3 DNA: TGTGCCAGCAGCGGAGCCCGAGACAGGGTGGAGGCAGATACGCAGTATTTT
CDR3 protein: CASSGARDRVEADTQYF

clone size: .
V gene: TRBV27
D gene: .
CDR3 length: 14
J gene: TRBJ1-1
CDR3 DNA: TGTGCCAGCAGCCAGGGACGGACGAACACTGAAGCTTTCTTT
CDR3 protein: CASSQGRTNTEAFF

clone size: few
V gene: TRBV4-3
D gene: .
CDR3 length: 16
J gene: TRBJ2-7
CDR3 DNA: TGCGCCAGCAGCCCGTGGTCGGGACCGACGAGCGCCGAGCAGTACTTC
CDR3 protein: CASSPWSGPTSAEQYF

clone size: .
V gene: TRBV7-8
D gene: .
CDR3 length: 16
J gene: TRBJ2-7
CDR3 DNA: TGTGCCAGCAGCCCCACGTCCCCGGGGGCCACTACCGAGCAGTACTTC
CDR3 protein: CASSPTSPGATTEQYF

clone size: few
V gene: TRBV5-1
D gene: .
CDR3 length: 14
J gene: TRBJ1-2
CDR3 DNA: TGCGCCAGCAGCCCGGGTTCTCGCAACTATGGCTACACCTTC
CDR3 protein: CASSPGSRNYGYTF